This T cell receptor beta chain was profiled in a study of metastatic and nonmetastatic thyroid tumors. As for the study in general: Malignant and benign thyroid patients had repertoires compared in peripheral blood and tumor or nodule tissue. Study-level results: Within blood and tumor, benign nodules reportedly had significantly lower TCR beta diversity than malignant thyroid tumors did.

This CDR3 is 17 amino acids long. Trimming removed 2 bases from V and 1 base from J; junction bases left unmatched: 6. The germline V gene has CDR1 MNHNS and CDR2 SASEGT. Treatment of any kind had been given to no patient before thyroid surgery. TCRdb re-called clones from the PCR reads using MiXCR. The sample records approximately 74,000 clones, 12% to 15% being singletons. Ten or more counts support this clone. Its matching antigen is unknown. The sample consisted of blood. V and J are TRBV6-1 and TRBJ2-1, with 9 bases fitting TRBD2. The sequence was obtained from a male donor with papillary thyroid cancer or a benign thyroid nodule (not recorded which). Some clones in this sample may be carry-over from other donors' samples. CDR3 in DNA: TGTGCCAGCAGTGAATGGTCGGGACTAGCTTCCTACAATGAGCAGTTCTTC. Translating gives CASSEWSGLASYNEQFF.